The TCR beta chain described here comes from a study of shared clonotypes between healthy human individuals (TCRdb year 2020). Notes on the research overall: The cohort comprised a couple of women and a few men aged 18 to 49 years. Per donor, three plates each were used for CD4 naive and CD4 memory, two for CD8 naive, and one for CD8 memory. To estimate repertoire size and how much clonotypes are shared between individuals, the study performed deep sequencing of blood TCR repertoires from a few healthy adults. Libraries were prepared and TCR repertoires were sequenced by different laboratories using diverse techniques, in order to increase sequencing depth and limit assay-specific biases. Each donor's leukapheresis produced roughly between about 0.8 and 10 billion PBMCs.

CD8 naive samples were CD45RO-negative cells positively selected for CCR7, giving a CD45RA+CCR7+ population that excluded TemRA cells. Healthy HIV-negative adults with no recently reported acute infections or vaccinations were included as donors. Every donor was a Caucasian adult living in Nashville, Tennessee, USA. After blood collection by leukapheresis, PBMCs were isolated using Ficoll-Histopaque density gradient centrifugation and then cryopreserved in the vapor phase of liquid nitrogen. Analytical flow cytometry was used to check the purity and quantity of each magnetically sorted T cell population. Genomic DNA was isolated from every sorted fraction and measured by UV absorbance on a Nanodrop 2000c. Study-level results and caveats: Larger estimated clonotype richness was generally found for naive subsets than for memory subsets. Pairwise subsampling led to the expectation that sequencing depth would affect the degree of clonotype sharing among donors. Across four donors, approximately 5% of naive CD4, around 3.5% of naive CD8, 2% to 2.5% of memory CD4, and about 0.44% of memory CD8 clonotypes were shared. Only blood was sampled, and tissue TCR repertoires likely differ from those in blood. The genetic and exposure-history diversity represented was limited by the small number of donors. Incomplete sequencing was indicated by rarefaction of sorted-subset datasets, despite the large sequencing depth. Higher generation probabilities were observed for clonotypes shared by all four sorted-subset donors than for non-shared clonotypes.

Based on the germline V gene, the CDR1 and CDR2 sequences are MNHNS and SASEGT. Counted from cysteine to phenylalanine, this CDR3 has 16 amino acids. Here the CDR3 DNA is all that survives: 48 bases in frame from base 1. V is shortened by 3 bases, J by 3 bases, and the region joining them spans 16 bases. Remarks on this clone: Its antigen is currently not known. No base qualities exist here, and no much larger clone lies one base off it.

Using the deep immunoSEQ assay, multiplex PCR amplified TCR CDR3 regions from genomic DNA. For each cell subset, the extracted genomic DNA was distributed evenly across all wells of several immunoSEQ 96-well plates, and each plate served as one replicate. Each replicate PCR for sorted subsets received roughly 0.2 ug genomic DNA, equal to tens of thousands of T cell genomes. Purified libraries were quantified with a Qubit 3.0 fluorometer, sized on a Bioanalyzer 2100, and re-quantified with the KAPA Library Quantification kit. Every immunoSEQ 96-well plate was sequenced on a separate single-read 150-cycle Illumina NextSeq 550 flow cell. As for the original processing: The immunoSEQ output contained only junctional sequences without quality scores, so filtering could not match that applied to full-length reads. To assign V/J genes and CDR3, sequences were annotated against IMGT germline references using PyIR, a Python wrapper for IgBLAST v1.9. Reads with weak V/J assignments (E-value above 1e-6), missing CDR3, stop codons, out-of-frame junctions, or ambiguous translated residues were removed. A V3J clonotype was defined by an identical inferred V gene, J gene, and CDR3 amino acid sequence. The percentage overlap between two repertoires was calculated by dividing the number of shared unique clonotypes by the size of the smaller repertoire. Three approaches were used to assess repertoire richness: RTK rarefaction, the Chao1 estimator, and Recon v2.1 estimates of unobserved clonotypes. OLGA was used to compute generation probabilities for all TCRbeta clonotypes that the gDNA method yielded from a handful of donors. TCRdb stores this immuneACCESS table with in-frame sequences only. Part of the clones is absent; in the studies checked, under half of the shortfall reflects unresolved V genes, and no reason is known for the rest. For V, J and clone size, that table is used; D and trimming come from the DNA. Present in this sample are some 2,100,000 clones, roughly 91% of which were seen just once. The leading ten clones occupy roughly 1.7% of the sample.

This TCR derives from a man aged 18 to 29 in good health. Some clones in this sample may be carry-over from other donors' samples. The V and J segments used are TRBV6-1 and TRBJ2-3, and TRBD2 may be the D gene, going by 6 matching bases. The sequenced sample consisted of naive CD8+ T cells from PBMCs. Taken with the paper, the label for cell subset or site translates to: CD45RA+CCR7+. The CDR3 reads CASSELGPRGTDTQYF. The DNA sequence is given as TGTGCCAGCAGTGAGTTAGGGCCCCGGGGGACAGATACGCAGTATTTT.